These 12 T cell receptor beta chains share one sample of origin, sequenced in a study of regulatory T cells in long-lasting Graves disease. Time point reported: persistent/refractory GD, antithyroid drugs over 5 years with positive TRAb. With RNA extracted from PBMCs as input, the TCR library was made. Library construction for TCR beta used iRepertoire HTBI primers and Arm-PCR of CDR3 regions. One entry per CDR3 protein results from TCRdb running MiXCR on the multiplex PCR reads. The sample lists 700,000 or so distinct CDR3 sequences; about 30% were seen once. Source: peripheral blood mononuclear cells (PBMCs), taken when the disease was refractory, from a patient treated with antithyroid drugs. Every receptor here comes from a female donor with Graves disease.

The table lists this clonotype with a count of one. This chain connects TRBV6-6 to TRBJ2-3, with D perhaps matching TRBD2 (5 bases). This CDR3 has 14 residues. The germline V gene encodes CDR1 MNHNY and CDR2 SVGAGI (reference sequence). The V and J ends lost 0 bases and 7 bases respectively, with 11 bases between them. The CDR3 is CASSYSPREYTQYF. The CDR3 DNA is TGTGCCAGCAGTTACTCGCCGAGGGAGTATACGCAGTATTTT.

The chain has TRBV3-1 and TRBJ1-3; D ambiguous. Germline CDR1 is LGHDT and CDR2 is YNNKEL (reference sequence). The CDR3 is 14 residues long. The V end lost 1 base, the J end lost 7 bases, and 11 bases lay between the germline ends. In DNA, the CDR3 is TGTGCCAGCAGCCAAGTTGGGCAGGTGAACACCATATATTTT. It codes for CASSQVGQVNTIYF.

This clonotype has only a few counts. This chain links TRBV20-1 with TRBJ1-5; D gene ambiguous. CDR3 size: 15 residues. Trimming pared 3 bases from V and 6 bases from J, leaving 18 bases between. The V gene's germline CDR1 is DFQATT and CDR2 SNEGSKA (reference sequence). Here the CDR3 DNA reads TGCAGTGCTAGCCAATTGCTTGGTTGGGCTCAGCCCCAGCATTTT. This sequence encodes CSASQLLGWAQPQHF.

This clonotype was recorded a few times. The chain carries TRBV4-2 and TRBJ2-7; D is uncertain. The V gene lost 0 bases and the J gene lost 2 bases, with 14 bases spanning the gap. Germline assignment: CDR1 LGHNA and CDR2 YNFKEQ. The CDR3 has 16 amino acids. The CDR3 DNA reads as TGTGCCAGCAGCCAAGATGGAGACATTGGGACCTACGAGCAGTACTTC. Encoded protein: CASSQDGDIGTYEQYF.

The chain uses TRBV5-1 and TRBJ2-1; D is possibly TRBD1 (5 bases). The germline V and J ends were trimmed by 4 bases and 7 bases, with 15 bases remaining between them. Germline V gene data show CDR1 as SGHRS and CDR2 as YFSETQ. This CDR3 spans 14 amino acids. This CDR3 reads CASSAVRQTNEQFF. The CDR3 DNA sequence: TGCGCCAGCAGCGCCGTGAGACAGACGAATGAGCAGTTCTTC.

This clonotype was picked up one time. The V call is TRBV7-3, the J call TRBJ1-1; perhaps TRBD1 as D (6 bases). The germline V gene has CDR1 SGHTA and CDR2 FQGTGA. CDR3 length: 13 residues. Trimming removed 3 bases at V and 8 bases at J, with 13 bases between. The CDR3 nucleotides are TGTGCCAGCAGCTTTACGGCGGGACAAGAAGCTTTCTTT. The encoded protein is CASSFTAGQEAFF.

DNA for the CDR3: TGCGCCAGCAGCTTGGGGGGACAGGGTCGGACTGAAGCTTTCTTT. The encoded protein is CASSLGGQGRTEAFF. This chain uses TRBV5-1 with TRBJ1-1; 9 bases are shared with TRBD1. Germline CDR1 reads SGHRS; CDR2 reads YFSETQ. The junction had 5 bases not matched to a gene; V was cut back by 0 bases and J by 5 bases. The CDR3 spans 15 residues.

The chain couples TRBV7-3 to TRBJ1-1; 9 bases are a match to TRBD1. CDR1 and CDR2 (germline): SGHTA, FQGTGA. The CDR3 totals 13 residues. V lost 4 bases, J lost 11 bases, and 8 bases stayed unmatched. In DNA, the CDR3 is TGTGCCAGCAGCTCGACAGGGGGTCTTGCCGCTTTCTTT. Its protein is CASSSTGGLAAFF.

About this clonotype itself: A read error may explain this, as a much larger clone is one base away. The genes are TRBV28 and TRBJ1-5; the D is unclear. Germline V lookup: CDR1 MDHEN, CDR2 SYDVKM. The CDR3 consists of 15 residues. CDR3 sequence reads: CASSSATDSDQPQHF. The CDR3 nucleotides read TGTGCCAGCAGCTCGGCTACGGATAGCGATCAGCCCCAGCATTTT.

V is TRBV4-1 and J is TRBJ2-7, with D possibly being TRBD2 (6 bases). The germline gives CDR1 MGHRA, CDR2 YSYEKL. V was clipped by 1 base and J by 3 bases, with 13 bases between them. The CDR3 consists of 15 residues. For the CDR3, the DNA is TGCGCCAGCAGCCAAGTCGAGGGAGGCTTCTACGAGCAGTACTTC. This gives the protein CASSQVEGGFYEQYF.

In this sample, this clonotype turned up a few times. The rearrangement joins TRBV3-1 to TRBJ2-7, with D maybe TRBD2 (5 bases). The CDR3 is made up of 12 amino acids. Germline V CDR1 and CDR2: LGHDT, YNNKEL (reference sequence). V dropped 1 base and J dropped 6 bases, with 7 bases sitting between them. The CDR3 DNA is TGTGCCAGCAGCCAAGCGGGATCCGAGCAGTACTTC. Translated: CASSQAGSEQYF.

The chain uses TRBV5-5 and TRBJ2-2; 9 bases map to TRBD2. From germline, CDR1 is SGHKS and CDR2 YYEKEE (reference sequence). Trimming removed 0 bases from V and 4 bases from J; junction bases left unmatched: 4. The CDR3 consists of 16 residues. The CDR3 sequence: CASSLGPRGGTGELFF. The CDR3, as DNA: TGTGCCAGCAGCTTGGGCCCGCGGGGGGGCACCGGGGAGCTGTTTTTT.